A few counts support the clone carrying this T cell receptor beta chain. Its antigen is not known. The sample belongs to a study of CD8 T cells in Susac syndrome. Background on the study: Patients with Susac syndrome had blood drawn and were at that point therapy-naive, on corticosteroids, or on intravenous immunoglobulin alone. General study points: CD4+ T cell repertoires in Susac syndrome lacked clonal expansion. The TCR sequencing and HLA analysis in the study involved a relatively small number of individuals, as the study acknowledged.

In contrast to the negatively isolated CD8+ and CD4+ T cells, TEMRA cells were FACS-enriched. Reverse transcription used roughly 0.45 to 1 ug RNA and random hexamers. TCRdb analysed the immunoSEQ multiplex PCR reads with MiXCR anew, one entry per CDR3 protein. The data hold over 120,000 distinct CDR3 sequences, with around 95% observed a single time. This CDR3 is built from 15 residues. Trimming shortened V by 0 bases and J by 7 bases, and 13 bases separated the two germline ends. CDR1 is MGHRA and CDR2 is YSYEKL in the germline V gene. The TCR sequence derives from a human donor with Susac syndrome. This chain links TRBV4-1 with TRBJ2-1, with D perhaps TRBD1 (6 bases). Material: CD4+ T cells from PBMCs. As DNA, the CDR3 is TGCGCCAGCAGCCAAGATGGTAACAGGGTGAATGAGCAGTTCTTC. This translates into CASSQDGNRVNEQFF.